Sequencing of this T cell receptor beta chain was carried out in a study of glioma-infiltrating T cells after dendritic cell vaccination. Study at large: Patients received autologous tumor lysate-pulsed dendritic cell vaccination between about 2003 and 2013. Study-wide results and caveats: Estimated pretreatment TIL content predicted outcome after dendritic cell vaccination.

Worth noting for this clone: Its antigen is currently unknown.

Time point noted: after dendritic cell vaccination, including at tumor progression/relapse. The primer mix had 60 V beta and 13 J beta primers. The repertoire was sequenced with immunoSEQ multiplex PCR; TCRdb's copy has only in-frame clones and lacks some. The data contain about 65,000 clones, approximately 89% of them singletons. The material sequenced was blood, taken after dendritic cell vaccination. This clonotype was sampled from a human donor with glioblastoma.

CDR3 sequence: CASSMGASFDNEQFF. CDR3 nucleotides: TGTGCCAGTAGTATGGGGGCGTCATTCGACAATGAGCAGTTCTTC. The J gene is TRBJ2-1, the V gene TRBV19, with a weak D call TRBD1 (6 bases). The CDR3 extends over 15 amino acids. V shed 3 bases and J shed 5 bases, with 14 bases lying between them. In germline, CDR1 is LNHDA, CDR2 SQIVND (reference sequence).